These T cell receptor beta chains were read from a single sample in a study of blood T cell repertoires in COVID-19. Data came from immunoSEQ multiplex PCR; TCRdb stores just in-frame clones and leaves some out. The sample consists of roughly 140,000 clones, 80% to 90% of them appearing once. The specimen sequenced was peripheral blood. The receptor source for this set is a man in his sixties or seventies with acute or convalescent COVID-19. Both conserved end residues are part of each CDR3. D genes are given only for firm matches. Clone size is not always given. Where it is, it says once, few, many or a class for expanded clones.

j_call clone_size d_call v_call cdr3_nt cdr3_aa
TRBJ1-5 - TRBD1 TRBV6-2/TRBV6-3 TGTGCCAGCAGCCCAGCCGTGGACAGGGGGCATGTCAATCAGCCCCAGCATTTT CASSPAVDRGHVNQPQHF
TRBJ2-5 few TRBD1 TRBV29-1 TGCAGCGGTGGACAGGGCCAAGGGGAGACCCAGTACTTC CSGGQGQGETQYF
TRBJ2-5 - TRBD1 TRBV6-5 TGTGCCAGCCGTTACCGGGACAGGGTGGGAGAGACCCAGTACTTC CASRYRDRVGETQYF
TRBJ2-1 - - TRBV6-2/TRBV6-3 TGTGCCAGCAGTTGGTCCCCGGACAGTCCCGACAATGAGCAGTTCTTC CASSWSPDSPDNEQFF
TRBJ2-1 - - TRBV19 TGTGCCAGTAGTATAGGTTTCGGGGCCTACAATGAGCAGTTCTTC CASSIGFGAYNEQFF
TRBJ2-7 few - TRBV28 TGTGCCAGCAGTTCACAGACGAAACAAATCTCCTACGAGCAGTACTTC CASSSQTKQISYEQYF
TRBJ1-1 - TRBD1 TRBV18 TGTGCCAGCTCACCTCAGCAGGGGGCGCCGGGCACTGAAGCTTTCTTT CASSPQQGAPGTEAFF
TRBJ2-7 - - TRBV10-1 TGCGCCAGCAGTGAAAGTGACTACCACTCCTACGAGCAGTACTTC CASSESDYHSYEQYF
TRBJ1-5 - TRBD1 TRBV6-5 TGTGCCAGCAGTCAGACAGGGGTTCAGCCCCAGCATTTT CASSQTGVQPQHF
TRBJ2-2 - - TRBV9 TGTGCCAGCAGCGTAGGACCCAGGGTCACCGGGGAGCTGTTTTTT CASSVGPRVTGELFF
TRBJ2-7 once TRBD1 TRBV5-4 TGTGCCAGCAGCTTGTTCCGGACAGGGGGCCACGAGCAGTACTTC CASSLFRTGGHEQYF
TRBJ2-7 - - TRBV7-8 TGTGCCAGCAGCCAAACAGGGCACGAGCAGTACTTC CASSQTGHEQYF
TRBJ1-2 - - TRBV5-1 TGCGCCAGCAGCTTGGGGGTACAGCTTAATGGCTACACCTTC CASSLGVQLNGYTF
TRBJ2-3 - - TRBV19 TGTGCCACCGGAGCGGCATCTCACATCACAGATACGCAGTATTTT CATGAASHITDTQYF
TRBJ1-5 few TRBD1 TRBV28 TGTGCCAGCAGACCCGGGACAGGGACACTCAATCAGCCCCAGCATTTT CASRPGTGTLNQPQHF
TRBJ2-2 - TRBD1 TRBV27 TGTGCCAGCAGTCCCTACAGGGGCAACACCGGGGAGCTGTTTTTT CASSPYRGNTGELFF
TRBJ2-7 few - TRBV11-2 TGTGCCAGCAGCATTCAGGGAATCCCCTCCTACGAGCAGTACTTC CASSIQGIPSYEQYF
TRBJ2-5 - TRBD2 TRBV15 TGTGCCACCCAGAGCGGGAGGGGCTACCAAGAGACCCAGTACTTC CATQSGRGYQETQYF
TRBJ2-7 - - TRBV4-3 TGCGCCAGCAGCCAAGATCAGGGGTTTTCCTACGAGCAGTACTTC CASSQDQGFSYEQYF
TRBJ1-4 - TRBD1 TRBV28 TGTGCCAGCACCTCCGGGACAGGGAATGAAAAACTGTTTTTT CASTSGTGNEKLFF
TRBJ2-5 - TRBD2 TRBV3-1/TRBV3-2 TGTGCCAGCAGCCCCGGGAGGTGGGGGAGTGGTGAGACCCAGTACTTC CASSPGRWGSGETQYF
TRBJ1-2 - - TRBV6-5 TGTGCCAGCAGTTACTCCAACCGGGGGGCCTATGGCTACACCTTC CASSYSNRGAYGYTF
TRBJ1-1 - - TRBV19 TGTGCCAGTAGCTTTCTCCCGAACTCGAACACTGAAGCTTTCTTT CASSFLPNSNTEAFF
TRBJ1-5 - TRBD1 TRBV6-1 TGTGCCAGCAGTGATGGACAGGTAAACAGACAGCCCCAGCATTTT CASSDGQVNRQPQHF
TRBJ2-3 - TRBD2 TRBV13 TGTGCCAGCAGCTTAGGCGGGGCGGGAGGGCCCGATACGCAGTATTTT CASSLGGAGGPDTQYF
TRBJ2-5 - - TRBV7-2 TGTGCCAGCAGTTTTACAGCATTCCAAGAGACCCAGTACTTC CASSFTAFQETQYF
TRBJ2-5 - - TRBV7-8 TGTGCCAGCAGCTTAGAACAGAAACAAGAGACCCAGTACTTC CASSLEQKQETQYF
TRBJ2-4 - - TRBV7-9 TGTGCCAGCAGCGTAGGACAGGCCAAAAACATTCAGTACTTC CASSVGQAKNIQYF
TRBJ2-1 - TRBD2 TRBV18 TGTGCCAGCTCACCGGGACTAGCGGGTTACAATGAGCAGTTCTTC CASSPGLAGYNEQFF
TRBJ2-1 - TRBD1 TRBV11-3 TGTGCCAGTTCCGGGACAGGCTCCTACAATGAGCAGTTCTTC CASSGTGSYNEQFF
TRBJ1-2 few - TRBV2 TGTGCCAGCAGTGTGGGACAAAACTATGGCTACACCTTC CASSVGQNYGYTF
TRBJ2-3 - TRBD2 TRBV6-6 TGTGCCAGCAGTTACTCCCGGCTAGCGGGTACAGATACGCAGTATTTT CASSYSRLAGTDTQYF
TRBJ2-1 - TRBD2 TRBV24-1 TGTGCCACCAGTGATTGGAGGGCTAGCGGGGGGGGGAGCTCCTACAATGAGCAGTTCTTC CATSDWRASGGGSSYNEQFF
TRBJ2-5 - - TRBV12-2 TGTGCAAGTCGCTTTAGCGGGAGGCCACAAGAGACCCAGTACTTC CASRFSGRPQETQYF
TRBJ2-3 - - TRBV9 TGTGCCAGCAGCGTAACGGTTAGCACAGATACGCAGTATTTT CASSVTVSTDTQYF
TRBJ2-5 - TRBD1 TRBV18 TGTGCCAGCTCCCGGGACAGGGAGGAGACCCAGTACTTC CASSRDREETQYF
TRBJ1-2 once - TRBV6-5 TGTGCCAGCAGTACTGAGGTTAACTATGGCTACACCTTC CASSTEVNYGYTF
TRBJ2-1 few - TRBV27 TGTGCCAGCAGTAACCAGGGTACGTCCTACAATGAGCAGTTCTTC CASSNQGTSYNEQFF
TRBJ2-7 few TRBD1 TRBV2 TGTGCCACCAAGAGACAGGGTGCCTACGAGCAGTACTTC CATKRQGAYEQYF
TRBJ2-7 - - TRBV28 TGTGCCATCAAACAGGGCTACGAGCAGTACTTC CAIKQGYEQYF
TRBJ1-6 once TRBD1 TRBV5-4 TGTGCCAGCAGCCCGACAGGGAGTGGCTCACCCCTCCACTTT CASSPTGSGSPLHF
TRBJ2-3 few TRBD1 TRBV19 TGTGCCAGTAAGATTCAGGGGGCCACAGATACGCAGTATTTT CASKIQGATDTQYF
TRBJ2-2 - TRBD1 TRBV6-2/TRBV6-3 TGTGCCAGCAGTAAGGACAGGGGATTTGTCGGGGAGCTGTTTTTT CASSKDRGFVGELFF
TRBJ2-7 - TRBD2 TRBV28 TGTGCCAGCAGGTTAGGCCCAGCGGGAAGGTACGAGCAGTACTTC CASRLGPAGRYEQYF
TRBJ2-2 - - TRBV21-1 TGTGCCAGCAGCAAACCTAGCGTGGAGAACACCGGGGAGCTGTTTTTT CASSKPSVENTGELFF
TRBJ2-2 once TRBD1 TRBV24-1 TGTGCCACCAGTGGTGGGACAGTAAACACCGGGGAGCTGTTTTTT CATSGGTVNTGELFF
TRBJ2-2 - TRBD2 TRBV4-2 TGTGCCAGCAGCCAAGAAACTAGCGGGAAGAACACCGGGGAGCTGTTTTTT CASSQETSGKNTGELFF
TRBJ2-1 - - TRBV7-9 TGTGCCAGCAGCTTGACAGGTTCCTACAATGAGCAGTTCTTC CASSLTGSYNEQFF
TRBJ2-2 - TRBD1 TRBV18 TGTGCCAGCTCACCAGACAGGGCCACCGGGGAGCTGTTTTTT CASSPDRATGELFF
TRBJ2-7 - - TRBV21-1 TGTGCCAGCAGCAAAGGGGGGCGGGAGCAGTACTTC CASSKGGREQYF
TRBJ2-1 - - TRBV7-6 TGTGCCAGCAGCTTTGACAGCTCCTACAATGAGCAGTTCTTC CASSFDSSYNEQFF
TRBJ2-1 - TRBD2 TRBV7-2 TGTGCCAGCAGAGGACTAGCGGGAGGAGGGAGGGAGCAGTTCTTC CASRGLAGGGREQFF
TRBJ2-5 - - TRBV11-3 TGTGCCAGCAGCTTAACACCCCGGGGGGCGATTCTACAAGAGACCCAGTACTTC CASSLTPRGAILQETQYF